This T cell receptor (beta chain) comes out of a study of blood T cell repertoires in COVID-19. Looked up from germline, CDR1 is MNHEY and CDR2 is SVGAGI. Trimming shortened V by 7 bases and J by 2 bases, and 11 bases separated the two germline ends. The CDR3 is 13 residues long. Cohort 3 recovered donors had two negative PCRs, clearance, or symptom resolution. Original data processing: Reference gene primers were amplified, and this amplification served to estimate nucleated cell counts. Some clones are missing from TCRdb's copy, which holds only in-frame ones; the method was immunoSEQ multiplex PCR. V and J calls and clone size are as listed in that table; D and trimming were resolved from the DNA. This sample has around 160,000 clones, with 65% to 85% found just once.

Sequenced: PBMCs or T cells enriched from blood (not recorded which). The sequence came from a middle-aged man who had recovered from COVID-19. The V call is TRBV6-5, the J call TRBJ2-5, with D perhaps TRBD2 (5 bases). In DNA form, the CDR3 reads TGTGCCAGCACAGGAGCGGTTCAAGAGACCCAGTACTTC. Translation: CASTGAVQETQYF.